This entry lists 22 T cell receptor beta chains sequenced from one sample in a study of blood T cell repertoires in COVID-19. Method: immunoSEQ multiplex PCR; TCRdb's copy keeps in-frame clones and lacks some. The sample has around 92,000 clones, about 74% seen once; the top ten hold just under 4%. The specimen sequenced was peripheral blood. These receptors came from a man between 65 and 85 years old with COVID-19, enrolled during active disease.

The chain combines TRBV27 with TRBJ2-7, with TRBD2 as a possible D gene (5 bases). V lost 5 bases and J 2 bases, leaving 16 bases between the germline ends. CDR1 MNHEY and CDR2 SMNVEV come from the germline V gene (reference sequence). This CDR3 has 15 residues. CDR3: CASSPGIGRTYEQYF. CDR3 coding DNA: TGTGCCAGCAGTCCCGGAATAGGGAGAACCTACGAGCAGTACTTC.

The rearrangement joins TRBV19 to TRBJ2-1, with 12 bases matching TRBD2. The V segment lost 3 bases and the J segment 8 bases; nucleotides outside the gene matches: 5. CDR1 is LNHDA, CDR2 SQIVND, per germline (reference sequence). The CDR3 length is 15 residues. CDR3 region: CASSMVTSGSYEQFF. The CDR3, as DNA: TGTGCCAGTAGTATGGTGACTAGCGGGAGTTATGAGCAGTTCTTC.

This clone was seen only a few times. This sequence joins TRBV19 and TRBJ2-1; weak D call: TRBD2 (5 bases). Trimming pared 0 bases from V and 1 base from J, leaving 13 bases between. Germline CDR1 is LNHDA and CDR2 is SQIVND (reference sequence). The CDR3 is 17 amino acids. In nucleotides, the CDR3 is TGTGCCAGTAGTATAGATATCAAGCGGACTTCCTACAATGAGCAGTTCTTC. Translation: CASSIDIKRTSYNEQFF. Using reference TRBV19 and TRBJ2-1 for the parts outside the CDR3, the full variable domain is DGGITQSPKYLFRKEGQNVTLSCEQNLNHDAMYWYRQDPGQGLRLIYYSQIVNDFQKGDIAEGYSVSREKKESFPLTVTSAQKNPTAFYLCASSIDIKRTSYNEQFFGPGTRLTVL.

The chain joins TRBV11-1 to TRBJ2-7; TRBD1 aligns across 11 bases. This CDR3 is 15 amino acids long. V dropped 5 bases and J dropped 6; count of bases not matched to a gene: 9. Germline V gene lookup returns CDR1 SGHAT and CDR2 FQDESV (reference sequence). In nucleotides, the CDR3 is TGTGCCAGCAGCACCGGACAGGGGGCGCGAGGCGAGCAGTACTTC. This translates into CASSTGQGARGEQYF.

The J gene is TRBJ2-5, the V gene TRBV10-3; 9 bases fit TRBD1. The CDR3 runs to 13 residues. With V trimmed by 10 bases and J by 4 bases, 7 bases remained unmatched. The germline gives CDR1 ENHRY, CDR2 SYGVKD. The CDR3 region has the DNA TGTGCCACCGACAGGGGGGGTGGAGAGACCCAGTACTTC. Translating it yields CATDRGGGETQYF.

V is TRBV14 and J is TRBJ1-4, with TRBD1 as a possible D gene (6 bases). The CDR3 has 14 amino acids. With 4 bases removed from V and 7 bases from J, the gap between germline ends came to 13 bases. Germline loops: CDR1 SGHDN, CDR2 FVKESK. CDR3 region: CASSLTGTGEKLFF. CDR3 in DNA: TGTGCCAGCAGCCTTACAGGGACGGGTGAAAAACTGTTTTTT.

The V call is TRBV28, the J call TRBJ1-1, with D possibly matching TRBD1 (6 bases). Deletions cut 2 bases from V and 2 bases from J, with 12 bases between. The CDR3 runs to 15 residues. Germline CDR1 reads MDHEN; CDR2 reads SYDVKM. CDR3 DNA: TGTGCCAGCAGTTTAAGGGGGGGAGGTAACACTGAAGCTTTCTTT. Translated: CASSLRGGGNTEAFF.

This rearrangement joins TRBV2 to TRBJ1-2; 7 bases map to TRBD1. The V gene's germline CDR1 is SNHLY and CDR2 FYNNEI. The CDR3 totals 14 residues. Trimming cost V 8 bases and J 5 bases; bases outside gene matches: 11. CDR3 residues: CASHPGQSDYGYTF. The CDR3 DNA follows: TGTGCCAGCCACCCGGGACAGAGCGATTATGGCTACACCTTC.

The rearrangement joins TRBV6-5 to TRBJ1-1; D may be TRBD1 (6 bases). V was pared by 4 bases and J by 5 bases, with 17 bases between. CDR1 and CDR2 from the germline V gene are MNHEY and SVGAGI. CDR3 length: 15 amino acids. CDR3 sequence (DNA): TGTGCCAGCAGTTCTACGACAGGTGGGGATACTGAAGCTTTCTTT. Translated: CASSSTTGGDTEAFF.

CDR3 DNA sequence: TGTGCCAGCAGCCCGACTAGACTTGAGCAGTTCTTC. Its translation: CASSPTRLEQFF. J is TRBJ2-1 and V is TRBV6-5, with D tentatively TRBD2 (6 bases). Trimming stripped 6 bases from V and 9 bases from J, with 12 bases between. Germline CDR1 is MNHEY and CDR2 is SVGAGI. The CDR3 has 12 residues.

This CDR3 reads CASRPRDRSYGYTF. CDR3 in DNA: TGTGCCAGCCGGCCCCGGGACAGAAGTTATGGCTACACCTTC. The chain joins TRBV19 to TRBJ1-2, with TRBD1 matching 7 bases. Germline V gene lookup returns CDR1 LNHDA and CDR2 SQIVND (reference sequence). The ends lost 9 bases at V and 5 bases at J; junction bases unmatched: 12. CDR3 size: 14 residues.

The chain couples TRBV19 to TRBJ1-2; 8 nucleotides align to TRBD1. V dropped 5 bases and J dropped 4; count of bases not matched to a gene: 9. Germline V gene data show CDR1 as LNHDA and CDR2 as SQIVND (reference sequence). The CDR3 runs 15 residues. CDR3 amino acids: CASSARTGQGYGYTF. The CDR3 nucleotides read TGTGCCAGTAGTGCACGGACAGGGCAGGGCTATGGCTACACCTTC.

This clone was observed a few times. The same CDR3 is also encoded by other DNA sequences in this sample. The chain couples TRBV18 to TRBJ2-1; 11 bases fit TRBD2. Per germline, CDR1 KGHSH and CDR2 LQKENI. The CDR3 spans 14 residues. With 3 bases clipped from V and 5 bases from J, the junction kept 0 bases outside the gene matches. CDR3 sequence reads: CASSPGLADNEQFF. For the CDR3, the DNA is TGTGCCAGCTCACCGGGACTAGCGGACAATGAGCAGTTCTTC.

The CDR3 is CASRPTGAGDEKLFF. CDR3 nucleotide sequence: TGTGCCAGCAGACCCACAGGGGCCGGAGATGAAAAACTGTTTTTT. The rearrangement joins TRBV28 to TRBJ1-4; 7 bases are shared with TRBD1. Per germline, CDR1 MDHEN and CDR2 SYDVKM. The V segment lost 6 bases and the J segment 6 bases; nucleotides outside the gene matches: 10. The CDR3 is 15 amino acids.

The rearrangement links TRBV7-3 to TRBJ1-1; 9 bases align to TRBD1. With 4 bases clipped from V and 2 bases from J, the junction kept 2 bases outside the gene matches. The CDR3 extends over 14 amino acids. Germline CDR1 SGHTA, CDR2 FQGTGA. The CDR3 loop is CASSSGQGNTEAFF. In DNA, the CDR3 is TGTGCCAGCAGCTCGGGACAGGGAAACACTGAAGCTTTCTTT.

The chain links TRBV4-1 to TRBJ2-7; possible D gene TRBD1, 5 bases. CDR1 is MGHRA, CDR2 YSYEKL, per germline. V was clipped by 1 base and J by 1 base, with 11 bases between them. The CDR3 is 15 amino acids. The CDR3 sequence: CASSQGGRNSYEQYF. The CDR3 coding sequence is TGCGCCAGCAGCCAAGGGGGCAGGAATTCCTACGAGCAGTACTTC.

The chain employs TRBV4-1 and TRBJ1-1; D ambiguous. This CDR3 comprises 14 residues. Germline CDR1 MGHRA, CDR2 YSYEKL. Trimming took off 0 bases at V and 0 bases at J, with 5 bases between the two ends. For the CDR3, the DNA is TGCGCCAGCAGCCAAGACCCGGTGAACACTGAAGCTTTCTTT. Its translation: CASSQDPVNTEAFF.

The chain couples TRBV29-1 to TRBJ2-5, with no clear D. Trimming left V 0 bases short and J 7 bases short, with 15 bases between. The germline gives CDR1 SQVTM, CDR2 ANQGSEA. The CDR3 length is 14 residues. The CDR3 nucleotides are TGCAGCGTTGAAGATCACCAACAGTTAGGGACCCAGTACTTC. It specifies CSVEDHQQLGTQYF.

V gene TRBV7-9 combines with J gene TRBJ2-3; TRBD2 is a possible D gene (6 bases). The germline V gene has CDR1 SEHNR and CDR2 FQNEAQ (reference sequence). This CDR3 region has 14 residues. For the CDR3, the DNA is TGTGTTACTCTGGGAGGTTGGTTCACAGATACGCAGTATTTT. Protein product: CVTLGGWFTDTQYF.

This rearrangement joins TRBV6-1 to TRBJ2-3; 10 nucleotides line up with TRBD1. The germline V gene has CDR1 MNHNS and CDR2 SASEGT. The CDR3 totals 14 residues. After removal of 6 bases from V and 2 bases from J, the junction contained 2 bases not matched to a gene. The CDR3 DNA reads TGTGCCAGCAGAGACAGGGGGCTCACAGATACGCAGTATTTT. It specifies CASRDRGLTDTQYF.

This clone was seen more than once but under ten times. The CDR3 sequence: CASHFFRQGRTEAFF. The CDR3 DNA is TGTGCCAGCCACTTTTTCCGACAGGGAAGGACTGAAGCTTTCTTT. The chain joins TRBV28 to TRBJ1-1; 7 positions agree with TRBD1. The ends lost 8 bases at V and 5 bases at J; junction bases unmatched: 14. This CDR3 region has 15 residues. Germline V gives CDR1 MDHEN, CDR2 SYDVKM.

This chain uses TRBV7-2 with TRBJ2-7, with 8 bases that match TRBD1. CDR1 and CDR2 (germline): SGHTA, FQGNSA. CDR3 length: 14 residues. V lost 7 bases to trimming and J lost 5 bases; unmatched junction nucleotides: 10. In DNA, the CDR3 is TGTGCCAGCAAGGACAGGACAGGGCAGAACGAGCAGTACTTC. This gives the protein CASKDRTGQNEQYF.